This T cell receptor beta chain was identified in a study of T cell changes during pregnancy in multiple sclerosis. Profiled with immunoSEQ multiplex PCR; TCRdb holds only in-frame clones, not every one. The sample gives some 120,000 clones, about 93% of which show up once; approximately 6.2% is in the top ten. The CDR3 runs to 15 residues. V was shortened by 1 base and J by 4 bases, with 11 bases between the two germline ends. The germline V gene has CDR1 SGHVS and CDR2 FNYEAQ. The sequencing used peripheral blood, collected before pregnancy. The sequence was obtained from a female donor with multiple sclerosis, enrolled in a pregnancy study. The chain links TRBV7-6 to TRBJ2-1; no reliable D call. The CDR3 coding sequence is TGTGCCAGCAGCTTAGAACAGATCAGTTACAATGAGCAGTTCTTC. It is translated as CASSLEQISYNEQFF.